This T cell receptor (beta chain) is drawn from a study of blood T cell repertoires in COVID-19. Under the authors' procedure: Amplification from reference gene primers served as the basis for estimated nucleated cell counts. The protocol was immunoSEQ multiplex PCR, while the TCRdb copy is restricted to in-frame clones and leaves out a portion. The V and J calls and the clone size are those of that table, but D and trimming were determined from the DNA. The table lists roughly 180,000 clones, around 80% of them singletons. Two negative PCRs, clearance, or symptom resolution characterized the recovered Cohort 3 donors. The CDR3 contains 13 residues. Germline V gives CDR1 KGHSH, CDR2 LQKENI. The V end was cut by 6 bases, the J end by 3 bases, with 8 bases between.

Sample: PBMCs or T cells enriched from blood (not recorded which). The chain carries TRBV18 and TRBJ1-4, with no clear D. The TCR was taken from a man aged 45 to 65 who had recovered from COVID-19. CDR3 DNA sequence: TGTGCCAGCTCGAGTTCGGCTAATGAAAAACTGTTTTTT. Encoded protein: CASSSSANEKLFF.